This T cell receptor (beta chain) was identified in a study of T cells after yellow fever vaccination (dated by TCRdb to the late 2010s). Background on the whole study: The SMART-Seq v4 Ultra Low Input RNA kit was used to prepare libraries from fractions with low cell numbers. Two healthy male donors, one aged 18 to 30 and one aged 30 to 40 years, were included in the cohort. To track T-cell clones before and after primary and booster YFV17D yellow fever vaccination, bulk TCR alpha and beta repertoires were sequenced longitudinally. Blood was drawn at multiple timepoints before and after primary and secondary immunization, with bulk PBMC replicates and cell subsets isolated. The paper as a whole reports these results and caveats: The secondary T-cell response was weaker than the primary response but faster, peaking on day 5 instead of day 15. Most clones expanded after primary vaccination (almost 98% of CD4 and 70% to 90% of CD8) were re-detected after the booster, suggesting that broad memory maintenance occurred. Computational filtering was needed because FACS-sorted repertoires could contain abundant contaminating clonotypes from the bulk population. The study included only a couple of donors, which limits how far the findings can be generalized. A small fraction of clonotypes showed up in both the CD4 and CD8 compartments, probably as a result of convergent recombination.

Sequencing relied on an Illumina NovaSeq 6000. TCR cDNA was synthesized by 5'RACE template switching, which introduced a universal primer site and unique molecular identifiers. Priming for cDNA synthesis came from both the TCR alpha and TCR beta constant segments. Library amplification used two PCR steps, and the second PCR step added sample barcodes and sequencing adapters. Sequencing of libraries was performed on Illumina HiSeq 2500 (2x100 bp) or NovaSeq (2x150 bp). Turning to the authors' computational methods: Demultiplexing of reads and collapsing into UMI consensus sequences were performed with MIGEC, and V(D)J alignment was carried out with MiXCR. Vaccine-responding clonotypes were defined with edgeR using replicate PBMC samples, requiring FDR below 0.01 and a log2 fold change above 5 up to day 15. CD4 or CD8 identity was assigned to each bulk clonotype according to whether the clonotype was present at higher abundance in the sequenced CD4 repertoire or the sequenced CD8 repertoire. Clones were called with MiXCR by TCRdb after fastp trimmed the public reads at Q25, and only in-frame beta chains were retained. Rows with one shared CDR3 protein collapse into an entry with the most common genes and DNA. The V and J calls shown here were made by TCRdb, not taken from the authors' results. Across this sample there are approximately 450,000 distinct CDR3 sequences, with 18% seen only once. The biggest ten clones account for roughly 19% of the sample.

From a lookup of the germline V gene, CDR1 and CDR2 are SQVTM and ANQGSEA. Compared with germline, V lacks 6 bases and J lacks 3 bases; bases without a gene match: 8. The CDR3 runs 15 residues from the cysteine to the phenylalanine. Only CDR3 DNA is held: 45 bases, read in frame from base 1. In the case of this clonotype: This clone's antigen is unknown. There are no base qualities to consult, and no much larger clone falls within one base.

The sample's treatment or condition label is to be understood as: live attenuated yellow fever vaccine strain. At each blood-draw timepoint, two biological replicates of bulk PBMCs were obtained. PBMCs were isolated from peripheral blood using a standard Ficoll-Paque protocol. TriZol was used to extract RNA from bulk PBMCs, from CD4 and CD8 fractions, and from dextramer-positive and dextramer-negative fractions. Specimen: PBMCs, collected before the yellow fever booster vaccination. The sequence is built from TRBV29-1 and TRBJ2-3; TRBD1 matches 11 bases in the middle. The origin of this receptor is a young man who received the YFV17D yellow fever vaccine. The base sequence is TGCAGCGTGAGGGACAGGGGGAGAGTTACAGATACGCAGTATTTT. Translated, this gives CSVRDRGRVTDTQYF.